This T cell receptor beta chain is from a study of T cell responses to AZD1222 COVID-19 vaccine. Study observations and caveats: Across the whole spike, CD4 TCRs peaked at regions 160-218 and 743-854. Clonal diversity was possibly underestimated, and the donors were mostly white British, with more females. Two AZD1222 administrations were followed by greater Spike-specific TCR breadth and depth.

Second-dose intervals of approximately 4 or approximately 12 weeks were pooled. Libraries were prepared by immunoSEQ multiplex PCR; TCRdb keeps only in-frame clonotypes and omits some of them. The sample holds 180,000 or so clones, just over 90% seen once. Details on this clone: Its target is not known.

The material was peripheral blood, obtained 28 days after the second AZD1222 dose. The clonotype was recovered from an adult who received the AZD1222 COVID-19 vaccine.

The CDR3 coding sequence is TGTGCCACCAGTGATTCAGGGAGCAGGGTGCAGCCCCAGCATTTT. Its translation is CATSDSGSRVQPQHF. V and J are TRBV24-1 and TRBJ1-5; TRBD1 might be the D (5 bases). CDR3 size: 15 residues. Looked up from germline, CDR1 is KGHDR and CDR2 is SFDVKD. V lost 2 bases, J lost 7 bases, and 14 bases lay in between.